Listed here is a single T cell receptor (beta chain). Its specificity is unknown. This sample is drawn from a study of monozygotic twins with inflammatory bowel disease. From its re-call of the 5' RACE reads, TCRdb lists each CDR3 protein once, without DNA. This sample's table reports fewer than 550,000 distinct CDR3 sequences. Total RNA from whole blood was isolated with no T cell sorting. General study results and limits: Repertoire similarity did not differ between concordant and discordant twins, perhaps due to limited power. Evidence did not back any single strong signal or clonotype linked to IBD. Among T cells, the various subtypes were not distinguishable.

The CDR3 is 13 residues long. Germline loops: CDR1 SGHRS, CDR2 YFSETQ. This chain connects TRBV5-1 to TRBJ1-1. The specimen sequenced was blood. The receptor was derived from a human donor with ulcerative colitis or Crohn's disease, or a healthy co-twin of an affected twin (not recorded which). The CDR3 region is CASSLALEREAFF.